This T cell receptor (beta chain) was recorded in a study of blood T cell repertoires in COVID-19. Note on this clone: The same CDR3 is also encoded by other DNA sequences in this sample.

TCRdb keeps only in-frame clones here, not all; method: immunoSEQ multiplex PCR. Here the sample spans over 90,000 clones, approximately 87% being singletons. V lost 0 bases and J lost 1; bases outside the gene matches: 5. Per the germline V gene, CDR1 is LNHNV and CDR2 is YYDKDF (reference sequence). The CDR3 spans 16 residues. The receptor was derived from a human donor in a cohort sampled during active COVID-19. The sequenced sample was peripheral blood. The rearrangement joins TRBV15 to TRBJ1-1; 7 bases match TRBD1. The CDR3 bases are TGTGCCACCAGCAGAGATCTGGGGACAGCGAACACTGAAGCTTTCTTT. This translates into CATSRDLGTANTEAFF.